Sequencing of this T cell receptor beta chain was carried out in a study of T cell repertoires in cytomegalovirus infection. This clonotype turned up a few times. Its antigen remains unidentified. Germline V gene sequence: CDR1 MNHEY, CDR2 SVGAGI. V lost 5 bases and J 9 bases, leaving 19 bases between the germline ends. The CDR3 contains 14 residues. TCRdb processed the reads anew with MiXCR; each CDR3 protein has one entry. The data show about 890,000 distinct CDR3 sequences, around 32% seen once. The chain links TRBV6-5 to TRBJ2-5; possible D gene TRBD2, 5 bases. The sample in question was cultured CD8+ T cells from PBMCs, obtained from culture after CMV antigen stimulation. The receptor comes from a human donor in good health (CMV status not recorded). Some clones in this sample may be carry-over from other donors' samples. In DNA, the CDR3 is TGTGCCAGCAGTGACCCGACCCCGCGGGTGGCCCAGTACTTC. It translates to CASSDPTPRVAQYF.